This T cell receptor beta chain was retrieved from a study of blood T cell repertoires in COVID-19. Turning to the study itself: The origin of the acute and convalescent COVID-19 samples was the United States, Italy and Spain. Sources were T cells, B-cell-depleted T cells, or PBMCs; the material itself was cDNA or gDNA.

In the original processing: It was from reference gene primer amplification that nucleated cell counts were estimated. Sequencing was performed with immunoSEQ multiplex PCR; in TCRdb, only in-frame clones are kept and a portion is missing. V, J and clone size are taken as reported in that table, and D and trimming were inferred from the DNA itself. The repertoire holds around 200,000 clones, with around 86% as singletons. The TCR originated in a man in his forties with active or convalescent COVID-19. The sample consisted of peripheral blood.

The CDR3 is CASSFRGRIEQYF. CDR3 DNA sequence: TGTGCCAGCAGCTTCAGGGGGCGGATCGAGCAGTACTTC. V is TRBV11-3 and J is TRBJ2-7; TRBD1 agrees at 8 bases. The CDR3 runs 13 residues. Trimming at V came to 3 bases and at J to 6 bases, leaving 4 bases not matched to a gene. Germline CDR1 SGHNT, CDR2 YENEEA.